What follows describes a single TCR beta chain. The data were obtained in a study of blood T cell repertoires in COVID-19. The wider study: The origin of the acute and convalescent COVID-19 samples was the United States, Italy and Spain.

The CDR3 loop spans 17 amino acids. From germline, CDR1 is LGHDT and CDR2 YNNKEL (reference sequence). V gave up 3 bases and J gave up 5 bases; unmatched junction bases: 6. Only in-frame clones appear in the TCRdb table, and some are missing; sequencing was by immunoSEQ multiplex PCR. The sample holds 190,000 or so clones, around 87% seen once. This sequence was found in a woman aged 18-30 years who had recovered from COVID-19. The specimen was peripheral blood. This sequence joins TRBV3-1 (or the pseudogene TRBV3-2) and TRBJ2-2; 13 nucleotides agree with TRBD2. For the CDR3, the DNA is TGTGCCAGCAGCCAGACGGGACTAGCGGGATGGACCGGGGAGCTGTTTTTT. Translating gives CASSQTGLAGWTGELFF.